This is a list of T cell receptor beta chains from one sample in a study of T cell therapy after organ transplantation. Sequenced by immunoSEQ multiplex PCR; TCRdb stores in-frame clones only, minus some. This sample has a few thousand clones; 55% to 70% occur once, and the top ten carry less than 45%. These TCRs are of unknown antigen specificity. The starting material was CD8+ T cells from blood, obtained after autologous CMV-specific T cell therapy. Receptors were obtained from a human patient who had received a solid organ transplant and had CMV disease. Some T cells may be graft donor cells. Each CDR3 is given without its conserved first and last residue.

CDR3aa: ASSLEGGKFNPNYGYT; v_gene: TRBV28; j_gene: TRBJ1-2
CDR3aa: ASSLNTYYGYT; v_gene: TRBV27; j_gene: TRBJ1-2
CDR3aa: ASSEAPGGTGELF; v_gene: TRBV6-4; j_gene: TRBJ2-2
CDR3aa: ASRSGTILQETQY; v_gene: TRBV27; j_gene: TRBJ2-5
CDR3aa: ASSLYSGYT; v_gene: TRBV7-3; j_gene: TRBJ1-2
CDR3aa: ASSPTAPSGNEQF; v_gene: TRBV27; j_gene: TRBJ2-1
CDR3aa: ASSFEGVETQY; v_gene: TRBV27; j_gene: TRBJ2-5
CDR3aa: ASSDPPTDTQY; v_gene: TRBV18; j_gene: TRBJ2-3
CDR3aa: ASSPFGVNTEAF; v_gene: TRBV18; j_gene: TRBJ1-1
CDR3aa: ASSSQGAYNEQF; v_gene: TRBV6-5; j_gene: TRBJ2-1
CDR3aa: ASGTLSPRGETQY; v_gene: TRBV19; j_gene: TRBJ2-5
CDR3aa: ASSLVDSAVNEQF; v_gene: TRBV7-6; j_gene: TRBJ2-1
CDR3aa: ASSADGLAYGYT; v_gene: TRBV6-4; j_gene: TRBJ1-2
CDR3aa: ASSIWANTEAF; v_gene: TRBV19; j_gene: TRBJ1-1
CDR3aa: ASSPLGGEENYGYT; v_gene: TRBV7-7; j_gene: TRBJ1-2
CDR3aa: ASSFWVGLREQF; v_gene: TRBV5-6; j_gene: TRBJ2-1
CDR3aa: ASSLNPTPTNEKLF; v_gene: TRBV27; j_gene: TRBJ1-4
CDR3aa: AISVSVGGQPEAF; v_gene: TRBV10-3; j_gene: TRBJ1-1
CDR3aa: ASSLFGVRPNTEAF; v_gene: TRBV7-2; j_gene: TRBJ1-1
CDR3aa: ATRSGTSNTGELF; v_gene: TRBV15; j_gene: TRBJ2-2
CDR3aa: ASSFPPAEQY; v_gene: TRBV7-9; j_gene: TRBJ2-7
CDR3aa: ASSLQTGTGELF; v_gene: TRBV6-1; j_gene: TRBJ2-2
CDR3aa: ASSQPGRVEQY; v_gene: TRBV4-1; j_gene: TRBJ2-7
CDR3aa: ASSLERQMNTEAF; v_gene: TRBV5-6; j_gene: TRBJ1-1
CDR3aa: SATGGETQY; v_gene: TRBV29-1; j_gene: TRBJ2-5
CDR3aa: ASSQPDRANTEAF; v_gene: TRBV4-1; j_gene: TRBJ1-1
CDR3aa: ASSLVLGTQY; v_gene: TRBV5-8; j_gene: TRBJ2-5
CDR3aa: ASSLVAGEQY; v_gene: TRBV5-6; j_gene: TRBJ2-7
CDR3aa: ASSPRGAGVNEQF; v_gene: TRBV13; j_gene: TRBJ2-1
CDR3aa: ASSYSETEAF; v_gene: TRBV6-5; j_gene: TRBJ1-1
CDR3aa: ASKWTVSYEQY; v_gene: TRBV2; j_gene: TRBJ2-7
CDR3aa: ASSPGQGGITGELF; v_gene: TRBV14; j_gene: TRBJ2-2
CDR3aa: ASSVDSAGPQETQY; v_gene: TRBV9; j_gene: TRBJ2-5
CDR3aa: ASSESGDGTGELF; v_gene: TRBV6-4; j_gene: TRBJ2-2
CDR3aa: AWSGGAGPETQY; v_gene: TRBV30; j_gene: TRBJ2-5
CDR3aa: ASSPGGRSEQF; v_gene: TRBV5-1; j_gene: TRBJ2-1
CDR3aa: ASSEVGEYGYT; v_gene: TRBV6-1; j_gene: TRBJ1-2
CDR3aa: ASSEAGLAGGLVNEQF; v_gene: TRBV6-1; j_gene: TRBJ2-1
CDR3aa: ATRRELNYGYT; v_gene: TRBV7-9; j_gene: TRBJ1-2
CDR3aa: ASSLEGLGETQY; v_gene: TRBV11-2; j_gene: TRBJ2-5
CDR3aa: ASSLDWGNEQF; v_gene: TRBV5-4; j_gene: TRBJ2-1
CDR3aa: ASSLTEGAVGYT; v_gene: TRBV5-1; j_gene: TRBJ1-2
CDR3aa: ATSRDYWDTSNTEAF; v_gene: TRBV15; j_gene: TRBJ1-1